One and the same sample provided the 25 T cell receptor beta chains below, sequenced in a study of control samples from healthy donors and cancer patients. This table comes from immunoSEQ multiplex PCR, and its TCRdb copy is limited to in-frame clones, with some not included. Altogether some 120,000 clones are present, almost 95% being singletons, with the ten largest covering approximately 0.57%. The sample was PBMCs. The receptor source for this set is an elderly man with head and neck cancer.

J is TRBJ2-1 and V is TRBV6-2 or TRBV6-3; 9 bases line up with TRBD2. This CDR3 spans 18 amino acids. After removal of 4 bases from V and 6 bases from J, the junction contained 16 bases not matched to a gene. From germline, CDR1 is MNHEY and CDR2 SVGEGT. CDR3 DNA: TGTGCCAGCAGTTCCCTCCCTCCCTTTAGCGGGAGCTCCAATGAGCAGTTCTTC. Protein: CASSSLPPFSGSSNEQFF.

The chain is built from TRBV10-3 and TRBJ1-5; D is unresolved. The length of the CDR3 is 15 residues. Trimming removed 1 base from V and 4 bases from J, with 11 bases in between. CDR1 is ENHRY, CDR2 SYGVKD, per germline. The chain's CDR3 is CAISEFQVGNQPQHF. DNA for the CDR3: TGTGCCATCAGTGAGTTTCAGGTCGGAAATCAGCCCCAGCATTTT.

The CDR3 DNA follows: TGCGCCAGCAGCTTGGGAGACACAACGTACCTAGGGACTGAAGCTTTCTTT. Residues: CASSLGDTTYLGTEAFF. The V gene is TRBV5-1, the J gene TRBJ1-1; no definite D call. The CDR3 runs 17 residues. V was clipped by 0 bases and J by 5 bases, with 20 bases between them. Germline V gives CDR1 SGHRS, CDR2 YFSETQ.

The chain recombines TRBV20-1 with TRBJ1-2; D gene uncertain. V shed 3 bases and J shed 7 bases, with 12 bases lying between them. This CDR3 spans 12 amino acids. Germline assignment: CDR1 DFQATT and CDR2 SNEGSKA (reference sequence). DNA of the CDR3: TGCAGTGCTAGTTACGGGTTAGGTGGCTACACCTTC. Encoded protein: CSASYGLGGYTF.

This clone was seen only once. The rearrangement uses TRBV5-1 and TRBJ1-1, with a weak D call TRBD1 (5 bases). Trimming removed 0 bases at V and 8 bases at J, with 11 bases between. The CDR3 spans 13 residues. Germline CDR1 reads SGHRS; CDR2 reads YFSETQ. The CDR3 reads CASSLEVQGEAFF. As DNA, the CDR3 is TGCGCCAGCAGCTTGGAAGTCCAGGGCGAAGCTTTCTTT.

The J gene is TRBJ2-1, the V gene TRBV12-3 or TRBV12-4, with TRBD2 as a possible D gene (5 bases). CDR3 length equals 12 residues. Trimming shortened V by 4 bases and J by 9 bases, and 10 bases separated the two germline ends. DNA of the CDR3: TGTGCCAGCAGTTCAAGACGGGGTGAGCAGTTCTTC. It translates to CASSSRRGEQFF.

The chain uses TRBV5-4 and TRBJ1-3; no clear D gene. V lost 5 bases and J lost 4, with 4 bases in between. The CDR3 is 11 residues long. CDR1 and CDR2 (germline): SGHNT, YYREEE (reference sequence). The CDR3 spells CASSQGNTIYF. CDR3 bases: TGTGCCAGCAGTCAGGGAAACACCATATATTTT.

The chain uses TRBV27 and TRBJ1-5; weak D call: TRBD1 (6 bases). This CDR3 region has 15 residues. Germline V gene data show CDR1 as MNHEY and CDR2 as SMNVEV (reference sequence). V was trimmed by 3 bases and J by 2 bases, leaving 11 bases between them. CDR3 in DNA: TGTGCCAGCAGTTTTACAGGGAACGGCAATCAGCCCCAGCATTTT. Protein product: CASSFTGNGNQPQHF.

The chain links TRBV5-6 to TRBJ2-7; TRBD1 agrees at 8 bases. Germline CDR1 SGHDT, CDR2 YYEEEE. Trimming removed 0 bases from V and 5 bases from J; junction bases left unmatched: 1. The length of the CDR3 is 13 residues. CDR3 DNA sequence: TGTGCCAGCAGCTTGGGACAGGGGAACGAGCAGTACTTC. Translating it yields CASSLGQGNEQYF.

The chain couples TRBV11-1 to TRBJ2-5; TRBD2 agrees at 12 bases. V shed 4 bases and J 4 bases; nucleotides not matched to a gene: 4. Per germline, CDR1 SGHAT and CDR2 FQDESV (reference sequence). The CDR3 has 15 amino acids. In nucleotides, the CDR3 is TGTGCCAGCAGCTCTAGCGGGGGGGCCCGAGAGACCCAGTACTTC. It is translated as CASSSSGGARETQYF.

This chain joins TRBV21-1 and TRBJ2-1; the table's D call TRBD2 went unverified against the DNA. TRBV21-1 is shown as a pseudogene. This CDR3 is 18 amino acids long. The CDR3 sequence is CASSKTGLAGGRYNEQFF. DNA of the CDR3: TGTGCCAGCAGCAAAACGGGACTAGCGGGGGGGCGCTACAATGAGCAGTTCTTC.

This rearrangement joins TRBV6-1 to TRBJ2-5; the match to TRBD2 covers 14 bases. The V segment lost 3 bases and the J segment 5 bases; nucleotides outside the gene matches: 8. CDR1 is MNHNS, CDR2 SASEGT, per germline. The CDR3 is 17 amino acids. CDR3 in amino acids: CASSEDPRTSGRETQYF. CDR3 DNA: TGTGCCAGCAGTGAGGATCCTCGGACTAGCGGGAGGGAGACCCAGTACTTC.

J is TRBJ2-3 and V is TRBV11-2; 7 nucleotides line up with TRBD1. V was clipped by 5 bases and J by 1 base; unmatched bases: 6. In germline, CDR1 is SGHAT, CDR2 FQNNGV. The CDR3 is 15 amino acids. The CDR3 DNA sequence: TGTGCCAGCAGCGCTCGACAGGGTGGCACAGATACGCAGTATTTT. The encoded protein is CASSARQGGTDTQYF. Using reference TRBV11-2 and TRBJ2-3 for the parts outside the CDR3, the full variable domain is EAGVAQSPRYKIIEKRQSVAFWCNPISGHATLYWYQQILGQGPKLLIQFQNNGVVDDSQLPKDRFSAERLKGVDSTLKIQPAKLEDSAVYLCASSARQGGTDTQYFGPGTRLTVL.

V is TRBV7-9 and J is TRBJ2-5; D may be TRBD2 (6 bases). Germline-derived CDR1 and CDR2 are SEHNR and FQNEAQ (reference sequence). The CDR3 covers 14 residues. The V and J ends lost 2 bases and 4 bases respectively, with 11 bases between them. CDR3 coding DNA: TGTGCCAGCAGCTTATCCGGGACTCCAGAGACCCAGTACTTC. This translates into CASSLSGTPETQYF.

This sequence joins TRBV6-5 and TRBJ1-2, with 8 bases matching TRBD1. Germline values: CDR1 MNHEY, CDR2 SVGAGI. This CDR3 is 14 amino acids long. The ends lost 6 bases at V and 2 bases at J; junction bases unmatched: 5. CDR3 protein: CASSTTGGNYGYTF. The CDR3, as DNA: TGTGCCAGCAGCACTACAGGGGGAAACTATGGCTACACCTTC.

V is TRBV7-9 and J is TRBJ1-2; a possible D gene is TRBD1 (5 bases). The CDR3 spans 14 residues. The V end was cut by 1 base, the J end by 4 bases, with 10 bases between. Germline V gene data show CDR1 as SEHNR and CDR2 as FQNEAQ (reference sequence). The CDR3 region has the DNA TGTGCCAGCAGCTTAGTGGGGGTAATCTATGGCTACACCTTC. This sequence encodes CASSLVGVIYGYTF.

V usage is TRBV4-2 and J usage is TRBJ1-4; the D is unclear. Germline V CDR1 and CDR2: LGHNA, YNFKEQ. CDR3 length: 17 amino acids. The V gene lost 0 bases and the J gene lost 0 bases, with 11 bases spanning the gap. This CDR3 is CASSQDGLTTTNEKLFF. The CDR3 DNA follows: TGTGCCAGCAGCCAAGATGGGTTAACGACAACTAATGAAAAACTGTTTTTT.

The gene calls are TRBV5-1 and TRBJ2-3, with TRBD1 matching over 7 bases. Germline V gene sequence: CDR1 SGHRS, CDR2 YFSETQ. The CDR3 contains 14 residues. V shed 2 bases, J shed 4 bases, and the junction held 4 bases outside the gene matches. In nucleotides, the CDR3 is TGCGCCAGCAGCTTCCTTGGGACAGCAGATACGCAGTATTTT. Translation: CASSFLGTADTQYF.

In nucleotides, the CDR3 is TGTGCCAGCAGCAAGACGACGTTGGGTAGAGAGACCCAGTACTTC. Translation: CASSKTTLGRETQYF. The genes are TRBV6-5 and TRBJ2-5; unclear D gene. The germline V gene encodes CDR1 MNHEY and CDR2 SVGAGI. V was cut by 6 bases and J by 4 bases, with 18 bases left in between. The CDR3 is 15 amino acids.

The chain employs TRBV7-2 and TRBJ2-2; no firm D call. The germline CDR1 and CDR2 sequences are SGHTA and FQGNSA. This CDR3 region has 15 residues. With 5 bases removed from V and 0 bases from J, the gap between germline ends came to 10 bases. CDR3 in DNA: TGTGCCAGCAGCCCCCCGGGTTCGAACACCGGGGAGCTGTTTTTT. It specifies CASSPPGSNTGELFF.

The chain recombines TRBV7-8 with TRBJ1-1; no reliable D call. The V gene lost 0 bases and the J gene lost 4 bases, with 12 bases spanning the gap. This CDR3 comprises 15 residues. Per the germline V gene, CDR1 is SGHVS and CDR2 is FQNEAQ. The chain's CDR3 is CASSLARSESTEAFF. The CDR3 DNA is TGTGCCAGCAGCTTAGCGCGTTCGGAGAGCACTGAAGCTTTCTTT. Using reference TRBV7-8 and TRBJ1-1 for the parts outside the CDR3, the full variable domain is GAGVSQSPRYKVAKRGQDVALRCDPISGHVSLFWYQQALGQGPEFLTYFQNEAQLDKSGLPSDRFFAERPEGSVSTLKIQRTQQEDSAVYLCASSLARSESTEAFFGQGTRLTVV.

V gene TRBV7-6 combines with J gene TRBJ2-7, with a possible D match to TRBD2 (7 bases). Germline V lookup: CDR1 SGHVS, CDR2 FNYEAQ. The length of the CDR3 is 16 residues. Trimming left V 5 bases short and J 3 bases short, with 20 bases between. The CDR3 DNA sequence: TGTGCCAGCAGCCCCCTTTTAGGGGGGGAAAGCTACGAGCAGTACTTC. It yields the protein CASSPLLGGESYEQYF.

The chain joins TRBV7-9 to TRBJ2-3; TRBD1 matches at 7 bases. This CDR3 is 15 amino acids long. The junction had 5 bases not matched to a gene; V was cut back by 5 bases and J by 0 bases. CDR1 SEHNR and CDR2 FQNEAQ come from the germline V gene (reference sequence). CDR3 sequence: CASSRRDRSTDTQYF. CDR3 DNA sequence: TGTGCCAGCAGCCGCCGGGACAGAAGCACAGATACGCAGTATTTT.

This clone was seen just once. The CDR3 DNA sequence: TGTGCCAGCAGTGAAAAGGGACAGGGACTCTACGAGCAGTACTTC. This codes for CASSEKGQGLYEQYF. V gene TRBV6-1 combines with J gene TRBJ2-7; 9 bases fit TRBD1. V lost 2 bases and J lost 3; bases outside the gene matches: 5. CDR1 and CDR2 (germline): MNHNS, SASEGT. The CDR3 runs 15 residues.

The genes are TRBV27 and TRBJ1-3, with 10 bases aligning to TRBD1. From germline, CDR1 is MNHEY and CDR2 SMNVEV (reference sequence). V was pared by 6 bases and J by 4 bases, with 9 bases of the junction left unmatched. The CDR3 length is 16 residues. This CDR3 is CASSYGGTGDGNTIYF. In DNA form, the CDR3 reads TGTGCCAGCAGCTACGGGGGGACAGGGGACGGAAACACCATATATTTT.